A single sample is the source of the 13 T cell receptor beta chains below, sequenced in a study of shared clonotypes between healthy human individuals. The method was immunoSEQ multiplex PCR; TCRdb's version includes in-frame clones alone and lacks a portion of them. The sample yields some 2 million clones, approximately 95% seen once. Source material: naive CD4+ T cells sorted from blood. The subset here: CD45RA+ positively selected. Source of these receptors: a man between 18 and 29 years old in good health.

This clone has just one count. The chain couples TRBV7-9 to TRBJ1-1; TRBD1 might be the D (5 bases). V lost 5 bases to trimming and J lost 2 bases, with 9 bases between them. Germline V lookup: CDR1 SEHNR, CDR2 FQNEAQ (reference sequence). The CDR3 loop spans 13 amino acids. The CDR3 region has the DNA TGTGCCAGCAGCCAGGACATTAACACTGAAGCTTTCTTT. It is translated as CASSQDINTEAFF.

The chain uses TRBV5-1 and TRBJ1-1; D is unclear. V was cut by 0 bases and J by 8 bases, with 11 bases left in between. This CDR3 spans 13 amino acids. CDR1 is SGHRS, CDR2 YFSETQ, per germline. Here the CDR3 reads CASSLALDLEAFF. As DNA, the CDR3 is TGCGCCAGCAGCTTGGCCCTCGACTTGGAAGCTTTCTTT.

CDR3 sequence reads: CASSRTSGGKDTQYF. The CDR3 DNA follows: TGTGCCAGTAGTAGGACTAGCGGGGGCAAAGATACGCAGTATTTT. V and J are TRBV19 and TRBJ2-3; 13 bases are a match to TRBD2. With V trimmed by 4 bases and J by 5 bases, 3 bases remained unmatched. Germline V gene lookup returns CDR1 LNHDA and CDR2 SQIVND (reference sequence). The CDR3 is 15 amino acids.

V gene TRBV18 combines with J gene TRBJ1-2; a weak D match, TRBD1 (6 bases). Germline V gene lookup returns CDR1 KGHSH and CDR2 LQKENI. The CDR3 has 15 residues. The ends were cut back, 3 bases at V and 2 bases at J, with 13 bases in the middle. The CDR3 DNA is TGTGCCAGCTCACCGGTTTCACAGGGAAACTATGGCTACACCTTC. It encodes CASSPVSQGNYGYTF.

The chain links TRBV20-1 to TRBJ2-1, with unresolved D. The CDR3 sequence is 10 residues long. Trimming pared 2 bases from V and 8 bases from J, leaving 4 bases between. Germline V gene sequence: CDR1 DFQATT, CDR2 SNEGSKA (reference sequence). This CDR3 is CSARWDEQFF. CDR3 DNA sequence: TGCAGTGCTAGATGGGATGAGCAGTTCTTC.

This chain links TRBV6-1 with TRBJ1-5, with 7 bases that match TRBD1. The germline gives CDR1 MNHNS, CDR2 SASEGT. The CDR3 covers 14 residues. J lost 9 bases, V lost 3 bases, and 8 bases had no gene match. CDR3 sequence (DNA): TGTGCCAGCAGTGAGAACTCACAGGGGCCGCCCCAGCATTTT. It translates to CASSENSQGPPQHF.

V is TRBV18 and J is TRBJ2-7; D is perhaps TRBD1 (5 bases). V was cut by 1 base and J by 3 bases, with 16 bases left in between. CDR3 length: 16 residues. The germline CDR1 and CDR2 sequences are KGHSH and LQKENI. CDR3 residues: CASSPLGFREGYEQYF. The DNA of the CDR3 is TGTGCCAGCTCACCACTCGGCTTCAGGGAAGGCTACGAGCAGTACTTC.

The chain links TRBV11-2 to TRBJ1-1; D gene ambiguous. Trimming pared 1 base from V and 1 base from J, leaving 7 bases between. Per the germline V gene, CDR1 is SGHAT and CDR2 is FQNNGV. The CDR3 contains 14 residues. The CDR3 protein is CASSLVSPNTEAFF. The CDR3 DNA sequence: TGTGCCAGCAGCTTAGTTTCCCCGAACACTGAAGCTTTCTTT. The full variable domain, its missing parts supplied by reference TRBV11-2 and TRBJ1-1, is EAGVAQSPRYKIIEKRQSVAFWCNPISGHATLYWYQQILGQGPKLLIQFQNNGVVDDSQLPKDRFSAERLKGVDSTLKIQPAKLEDSAVYLCASSLVSPNTEAFFGQGTRLTVV.

The CDR3 DNA reads TGCGCCAGCAGAACGATTGCTAGCACAGATACGCAGTATTTT. Protein product: CASRTIASTDTQYF. The chain recombines TRBV5-1 with TRBJ2-3, with D hard to call. The germline V gene encodes CDR1 SGHRS and CDR2 YFSETQ. The CDR3 totals 14 residues. The V and J ends lost 5 bases and 0 bases respectively, with 10 bases between them.

This chain links TRBV30 with TRBJ1-4; the D gene is possibly TRBD1 (5 bases). The CDR3 has 15 residues. With 3 bases removed from V and 8 bases from J, the gap between germline ends came to 19 bases. From germline, CDR1 is GTSNPN and CDR2 SVGIG (reference sequence). The CDR3 spells CAWSDEGTYEEKLFF. CDR3 nucleotides: TGTGCCTGGAGCGACGAGGGGACCTATGAGGAAAAACTGTTTTTT.

As concerns this clone: The sample holds other DNA sequences that translate to the same CDR3. The chain uses TRBV20-1 and TRBJ1-1; D remains ambiguous. This CDR3 is 11 amino acids long. The germline CDR1 and CDR2 sequences are DFQATT and SNEGSKA (reference sequence). Trimming stripped 3 bases from V and 2 bases from J, with 4 bases between. CDR3 bases: TGCAGTGCTAGGGCCAACACTGAAGCTTTCTTT. Its translation: CSARANTEAFF.

The V and J genes are TRBV7-2 and TRBJ2-7; D is unresolved. The CDR3 contains 16 residues. The V and J ends lost 1 base and 0 bases respectively, with 13 bases between them. The germline V gene encodes CDR1 SGHTA and CDR2 FQGNSA. The CDR3 bases are TGTGCCAGCAGCTTAGAAGGCACCACGAGCTCCTACGAGCAGTACTTC. It specifies CASSLEGTTSSYEQYF.

J is TRBJ1-2 and V is TRBV28; 9 bases map to TRBD1. J was trimmed by 4 bases and V by 8 bases; bases with no gene match: 17. This CDR3 has 17 amino acids. From germline, CDR1 is MDHEN and CDR2 SYDVKM. The CDR3 nucleotides are TGTGCCAGCGTGGGGGCCCCGGGACAGGGTTTCCTCTATGGCTACACCTTC. It codes for CASVGAPGQGFLYGYTF.